This T cell receptor beta chain is drawn from a study of T cells in Graves' hyperthyroidism and ophthalmopathy. Study results and limitations: Ophthalmopathy was predicted by the model a median of around 5.9 months ahead of onset. Most thyroid-expanded clonotypes above 0.001 were also found in blood.

As regards this clonotype: The antigen is not known.

The J segment lost 0 bases and the V segment lost 2 bases, leaving 9 bases of the junction unmatched. Per germline, CDR1 GTSNPN and CDR2 SVGIG (reference sequence). The length of the CDR3 is 17 residues. The TCR beta CDR3 regions underwent amplification using RNA transcripts as the source. First-round RT-PCR targeting the TCR CDR3 was performed with the HTBI primer set. One entry per CDR3 protein, called by TCRdb with MiXCR from the multiplex PCR reads. The data show 650,000 to 700,000 distinct CDR3 sequences, 17% seen once. This chain links TRBV30 with TRBJ2-7, with 11 bases matching TRBD2. The sequencing sample was made of blood. The source of this sequence is a man between 50 and 59 years old with Graves' hyperthyroidism. In nucleotides, the CDR3 is TGTGCCTGGAGTTATTCCGGGACTAGCGGACTCTCCTACGAGCAGTACTTC. This sequence encodes CAWSYSGTSGLSYEQYF.